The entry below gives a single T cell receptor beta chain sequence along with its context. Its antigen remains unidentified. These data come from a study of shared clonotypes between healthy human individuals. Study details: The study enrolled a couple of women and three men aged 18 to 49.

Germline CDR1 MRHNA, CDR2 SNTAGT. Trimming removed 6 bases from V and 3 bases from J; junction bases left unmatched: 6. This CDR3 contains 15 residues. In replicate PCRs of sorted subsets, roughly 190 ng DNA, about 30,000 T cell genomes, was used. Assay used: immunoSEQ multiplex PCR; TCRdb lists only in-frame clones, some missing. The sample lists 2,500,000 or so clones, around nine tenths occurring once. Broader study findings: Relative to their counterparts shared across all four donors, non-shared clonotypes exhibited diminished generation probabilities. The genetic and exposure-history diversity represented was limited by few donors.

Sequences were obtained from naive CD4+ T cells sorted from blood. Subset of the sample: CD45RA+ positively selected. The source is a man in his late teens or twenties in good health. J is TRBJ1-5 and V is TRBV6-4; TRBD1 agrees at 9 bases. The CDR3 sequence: CASSRDRVVNQPQHF. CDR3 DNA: TGTGCCAGCAGCCGGGACAGGGTAGTCAATCAGCCCCAGCATTTT.